Below are 8 T cell receptor beta chains sequenced from a single sample in a study of blood T cell repertoires in COVID-19 (dated by TCRdb to 2020 to 2021). The protocol used for the library was the immunoSEQ multiplex PCR assay. TCRdb obtained this table from immuneACCESS and retained in-frame rearrangements with V and J assigned. These tables miss some clones; where compared with another copy, unresolved V genes account for less than half of the shortfall, and the remainder is unexplained. The sample table records 350,000 to 500,000 clones; roughly 84% of these occur just once. The ten most abundant clones make up about 1.4% of the sample. The sequenced sample was PBMCs or T cells enriched from blood (not recorded which). These receptors all stem from a woman aged 18 to 35 who had been exposed to COVID-19.

This chain connects TRBV9 to TRBJ2-1; a weak D match, TRBD2 (5 bases). The CDR3 contains 14 residues. V was pared by 0 bases and J by 9 bases, with 13 bases between. Per germline, CDR1 SGDLS and CDR2 YYNGEE. CDR3: CASSVGGFSGEQFF. CDR3 bases: TGTGCCAGCAGCGTAGGAGGATTCAGCGGTGAGCAGTTCTTC. Full variable domain (rest looked up from reference TRBV9 and TRBJ2-1): DSGVTQTPKHLITATGQRVTLRCSPRSGDLSVYWYQQSLDQGLQFLIQYYNGEERAKGNILERFSAQQFPDLHSELNLSSLELGDSALYFCASSVGGFSGEQFFGPGTRLTVL.

The chain combines TRBV7-9 with TRBJ1-5; maybe TRBD1 (6 bases). Trimming removed 5 bases from V and 0 bases from J, with 11 bases in between. Germline CDR1 SEHNR, CDR2 FQNEAQ (reference sequence). CDR3 length equals 15 residues. For the CDR3, the DNA is TGTGCCAGCAGCCTCGGGACATTTAGCAATCAGCCCCAGCATTTT. It encodes CASSLGTFSNQPQHF.

The V gene is TRBV13, the J gene TRBJ1-3; a weak D match, TRBD1 (5 bases). CDR1 is PRHDT, CDR2 FYEKMQ, per germline (reference sequence). The V gene lost 2 bases and the J gene lost 4 bases, with 15 bases spanning the gap. CDR3 size: 16 residues. The CDR3 nucleotides read TGTGCCAGCAGCTTAAGCCCCGGCGGGACCGGAAACACCATATATTTT. It specifies CASSLSPGGTGNTIYF.

The rearrangement joins TRBV7-6 to TRBJ2-1; TRBD2 aligns across 8 bases. This CDR3 spans 16 amino acids. The ends lost 3 bases at V and 3 bases at J; junction bases unmatched: 7. The germline V gene has CDR1 SGHVS and CDR2 FNYEAQ. CDR3 amino acids: CASSFGGRTLYNEQFF. The DNA for the CDR3 is TGTGCCAGCAGCTTTGGCGGGAGGACCCTCTACAATGAGCAGTTCTTC.

This clone was counted a few times. The CDR3 DNA sequence: TGTGCCAGCAGCCCAGGTCCCCAACAGGGGGCAATGGGTGGCTACACCTTC. Amino acids: CASSPGPQQGAMGGYTF. V gene TRBV4-2 combines with J gene TRBJ1-2; 9 nucleotides agree with TRBD1. CDR3 length: 17 residues. Per germline, CDR1 LGHNA and CDR2 YNFKEQ. V gave up 4 bases and J gave up 7 bases; unmatched junction bases: 16.

The CDR3 DNA is TGTGCCAGCAGCTCCGGGGGGAGCAATCAGCCCCAGCATTTT. The encoded protein is CASSSGGSNQPQHF. The chain employs TRBV5-4 and TRBJ1-5; maybe TRBD1 (5 bases). The CDR3 loop spans 14 amino acids. Per the germline V gene, CDR1 is SGHNT and CDR2 is YYREEE (reference sequence). V was trimmed by 3 bases and J by 1 base, leaving 8 bases between them. Full variable domain (remainder filled in from reference TRBV5-4 and TRBJ1-5): ETGVTQSPTHLIKTRGQQVTLRCSSQSGHNTVSWYQQALGQGPQFIFQYYREEENGRGNFPPRFSGLQFPNYSSELNVNALELDDSALYLCASSSGGSNQPQHFGDGTRLSIL.

The chain joins TRBV5-1 to TRBJ2-5; 8 bases line up with TRBD2. The CDR3 contains 16 residues. V shed 5 bases, J shed 5 bases, and the junction held 14 bases outside the gene matches. CDR1 is SGHRS and CDR2 is YFSETQ in the germline V gene. The CDR3 nucleotides read TGCGCCAGCAGGCCGGGAAACGGGAGGGCCGGTGAGACCCAGTACTTC. This codes for CASRPGNGRAGETQYF.

The chain carries TRBV27 and TRBJ1-1, with D possibly TRBD1 on 5 matching bases. The CDR3 has 13 residues. In germline, CDR1 is MNHEY, CDR2 SMNVEV (reference sequence). V was pared by 3 bases and J by 7 bases, with 12 bases between. In nucleotides, the CDR3 is TGTGCCAGCAGTTTCTCTTTGGGACTTGAAGCTTTCTTT. Amino acid sequence: CASSFSLGLEAFF.